This entry concerns a single TCR beta chain. The antigen is unknown. This specimen belongs to a study of cytomegalovirus exposure and HLA in healthy donors. Regarding the study as a whole: Reportedly, diagnosis of cytomegalovirus status by the classifier showed high specificity and sensitivity. What a later analysis showed was that several of the most significant clusters appeared linked to common viral pathogens.

The PCR contained 60 Vbeta and 13 Jbeta primers. The table came from immunoSEQ multiplex PCR; TCRdb's copy has only in-frame clones and leaves some out. Here the sample spans under 200,000 clones, approximately 86% being singletons. Each donor was healthy, and each was a bone marrow donor. Trimming took 1 base from V and 3 from J, leaving 10 bases between them. In germline, CDR1 is SGHNT, CDR2 YYREEE (reference sequence). CDR3 length equals 14 residues. J is TRBJ1-2 and V is TRBV5-4; tentatively, D is TRBD1 (5 bases). Sequencing was carried out using PBMCs. The source of this sequence is a male donor in good health and CMV-seronegative. The DNA for the CDR3 is TGTGCCAGCAGCTTGCGGCAGGGCTACTATGGCTACACCTTC. Translated: CASSLRQGYYGYTF.